Listed here are 3 T cell receptor beta chains from one sample, sequenced in a study of shared clonotypes between healthy human individuals (dated by TCRdb to the early 2020s). Libraries came from the immunoSEQ multiplex PCR assay. TCRdb took this table from immuneACCESS and kept in-frame rearrangements with V and J called. Such tables lack part of the clones; where checked against another copy, unresolved V genes explain under half of the gap, and the rest is unexplained. Here the sample has about 500,000 clones; approximately 80% occur a single time. 12% of the sample lies in the top ten. The specimen was PBMCs. The source is a woman between 40 and 55 years old in good health. Some clones in this sample may be carry-over from other donors' samples.

This clone was observed a single time. The V gene is TRBV4-3, the J gene TRBJ2-1; TRBD2 agrees at 7 bases. The germline CDR1 and CDR2 sequences are LGHNA and YSLEER. The V gene end was trimmed by 1 base and the J gene end by 6 bases; junction bases not matched to a gene: 12. CDR3 length: 17 amino acids. CDR3 amino acids: CASSQGAGGRIANEQFF. As DNA, the CDR3 is TGCGCCAGCAGCCAAGGTGCCGGCGGGAGAATTGCCAATGAGCAGTTCTTC.

The chain combines TRBV7-8 with TRBJ2-7; the D gene is possibly TRBD1 (6 bases). Trimming left V 1 base short and J 3 bases short, with 10 bases between. The CDR3 runs 14 residues. Germline V CDR1 and CDR2: SGHVS, FQNEAQ. The CDR3 sequence is CASSLDRDNYEQYF. Here the CDR3 DNA reads TGTGCCAGCAGCTTAGACAGGGATAACTACGAGCAGTACTTC.

This clone was recorded only once. A far larger clone is one nucleotide away, so this likely arose from a read error. V usage is TRBV18 and J usage is TRBJ2-5, with D hard to call. The DNA end is a closer match to TRBJ2-7, so the J assignment may be wrong. The germline V gene encodes CDR1 KGHSH and CDR2 LQKENI. CDR3 length: 14 amino acids. CDR3: CASSPLDSSHEQYF. In nucleotides, the CDR3 is TGTGCCAGCTCACCACTTGATTCTTCCCACGAGCAGTACTTC.